This is a list of T cell receptor beta chains from one sample in a study of Ad26.COV2.S vaccination and SARS-CoV-2 variants. Profiling relied on immunoSEQ multiplex PCR, and the TCRdb table lists in-frame clones only, not all of them. The table shows roughly 320,000 clones, with roughly 86% occurring only once. The sequencing used peripheral blood, collected in a trial of Ad26.COV2.S vaccine versus placebo. All receptors derive from a person aged 18-65 years who received the Ad26.COV2.S COVID-19 vaccine or a placebo. Both conserved end residues are part of each CDR3. D genes are given only for firm matches. Clone size is not always given. Where it is, it says once, few, many or a class for expanded clones.

V: TRBV7-2
J: TRBJ2-3
size: -
D: -
DNA: TGTGCCAGCAGCCCCCAAAGGGGGGATACGCAGTATTTT
CDR3: CASSPQRGDTQYF

V: TRBV5-1
J: TRBJ1-2
size: -
D: TRBD1
DNA: TGCGCCAGCAGCCCGGACAGGAGGGGGTATGGCTACACCTTC
CDR3: CASSPDRRGYGYTF

V: TRBV5-1
J: TRBJ1-1
size: -
D: -
DNA: TGCGCCAGCAGCGGAGGCGGCCTGAACACTGAAGCTTTCTTT
CDR3: CASSGGGLNTEAFF

V: TRBV19
J: TRBJ2-7
size: -
D: TRBD2
DNA: TGTGCCAGTAGTATCGGTAGCGGGGGGAACTACGAGCAGTACTTC
CDR3: CASSIGSGGNYEQYF

V: TRBV9
J: TRBJ1-1
size: -
D: -
DNA: TGTGCCAGCAGCGTGGCCCCGGGGGAAAGAAGGTTCTTT
CDR3: CASSVAPGERRFF

V: TRBV30
J: TRBJ2-1
size: -
D: -
DNA: TGTGCCTGGAGTGTACGGGGGCGCGGGGGTGATAATGAGCAGTTCTTC
CDR3: CAWSVRGRGGDNEQFF

V: TRBV18
J: TRBJ2-5
size: -
D: -
DNA: TGTGCCAGCTCACCCCTCGGGACGGCAAGGGAGACCCAGTACTTC
CDR3: CASSPLGTARETQYF

V: TRBV29-1
J: TRBJ1-6
size: once
D: TRBD1
DNA: TGCAGCGTGGGGGGGACAGCCAATTCACCCCTCCACTTT
CDR3: CSVGGTANSPLHF

V: TRBV5-1
J: TRBJ2-3
size: -
D: TRBD1
DNA: TGCGCCAGCAGCCGTGGTGGACAGGCTAGCACAGATACGCAGTATTTT
CDR3: CASSRGGQASTDTQYF

V: TRBV18
J: TRBJ2-2
size: -
D: -
DNA: TGTGCCAGCTCACCACCGGTTCGGAACACCGGGGAGCTGTTTTTT
CDR3: CASSPPVRNTGELFF

V: TRBV13
J: TRBJ2-5
size: once
D: -
DNA: TGTGCCAGCAGCTTAGTGGCCAAGCAAGAGACCCAGTACTTC
CDR3: CASSLVAKQETQYF

V: TRBV9
J: TRBJ2-1
size: -
D: TRBD2
DNA: TGTGCCAGCAGCGTAGTGGGTAGCGGGGGGGCGAACAATGAGCAGTTCTTC
CDR3: CASSVVGSGGANNEQFF

V: TRBV4-3
J: TRBJ1-1
size: -
D: -
DNA: TGCGCCAGCAGCCAACTGGGAAGTGGGGCTGAAGCTTTCTTT
CDR3: CASSQLGSGAEAFF

V: TRBV30
J: TRBJ2-1
size: -
D: -
DNA: TGTGCCTGGACGGTAGGGGACATACCCTACAATGAGCAGTTCTTC
CDR3: CAWTVGDIPYNEQFF

V: TRBV19
J: TRBJ1-6
size: -
D: -
DNA: TGTGCCAGTATTCAGTCCGGTAACTATAATTCACCCCTCCACTTT
CDR3: CASIQSGNYNSPLHF

V: TRBV5-1
J: TRBJ2-5
size: -
D: TRBD2
DNA: TGCGCCAGCTCCGTCCGGCAGGGAGGATCTCGGGCCCTCCCGGGACTAGCGGGGTTGGAGACCCAGTACTTC
CDR3: CASSVRQGGSRALPGLAGLETQYF

V: TRBV3-1/TRBV3-2
J: TRBJ2-7
size: -
D: -
DNA: TGTGCCAGCAGCCAAGGAGGTCCCTACGAGCAGTACTTC
CDR3: CASSQGGPYEQYF

V: TRBV6-5
J: TRBJ1-1
size: -
D: -
DNA: TGTGCCAGCAGCCTCCGGACAACGAACACTGAAGCTTTCTTT
CDR3: CASSLRTTNTEAFF

V: TRBV4-3
J: TRBJ2-3
size: -
D: TRBD2
DNA: TGCGCCAGCAGCCAGGATTCTAGCGGCAGCACAGATACGCAGTATTTT
CDR3: CASSQDSSGSTDTQYF

V: TRBV5-1
J: TRBJ2-5
size: few
D: -
DNA: TGCGCCAGCAGCTTGACGCGTCCCCAGGTATCGGGGACCCAGTACTTC
CDR3: CASSLTRPQVSGTQYF

V: TRBV7-8
J: TRBJ1-1
size: -
D: TRBD1
DNA: TGTGCCAGCAGACGAGACAGGGTAATGAACACTGAAGCTTTCTTT
CDR3: CASRRDRVMNTEAFF

V: TRBV3-1/TRBV3-2
J: TRBJ2-3
size: -
D: -
DNA: TGTGCCAGCAGCCAACAGGGCACAGATACGCAGTATTTT
CDR3: CASSQQGTDTQYF

V: TRBV9
J: TRBJ1-2
size: -
D: -
DNA: TGTGCCAGCAGCGCTACAGGGAACTATGGCTACACCTTC
CDR3: CASSATGNYGYTF

V: TRBV29-1
J: TRBJ2-3
size: once
D: TRBD2
DNA: TGCAGCGCCTCACATGGTTTTACTAGCGGGGGGGCGAATACGCAGTATTTT
CDR3: CSASHGFTSGGANTQYF